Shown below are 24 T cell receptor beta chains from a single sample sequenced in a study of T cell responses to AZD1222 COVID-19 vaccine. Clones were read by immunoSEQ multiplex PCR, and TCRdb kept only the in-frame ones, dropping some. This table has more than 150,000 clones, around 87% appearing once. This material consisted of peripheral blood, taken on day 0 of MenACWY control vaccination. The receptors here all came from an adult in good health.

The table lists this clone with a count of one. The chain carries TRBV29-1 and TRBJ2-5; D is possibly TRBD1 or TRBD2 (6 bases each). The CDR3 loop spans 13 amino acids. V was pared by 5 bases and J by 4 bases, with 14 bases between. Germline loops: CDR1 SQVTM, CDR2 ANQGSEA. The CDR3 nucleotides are TGCAGCGTTAAACCCAGGGGAGGAGAGACCCAGTACTTC. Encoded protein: CSVKPRGGETQYF.

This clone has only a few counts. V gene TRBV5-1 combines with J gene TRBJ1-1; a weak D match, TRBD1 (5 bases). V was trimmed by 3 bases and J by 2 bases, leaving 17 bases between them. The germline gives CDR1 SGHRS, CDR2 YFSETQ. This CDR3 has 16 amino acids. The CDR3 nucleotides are TGCGCCAGCAGCTCCTTGTCAGGGTCTCTTAACACTGAAGCTTTCTTT. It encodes CASSSLSGSLNTEAFF.

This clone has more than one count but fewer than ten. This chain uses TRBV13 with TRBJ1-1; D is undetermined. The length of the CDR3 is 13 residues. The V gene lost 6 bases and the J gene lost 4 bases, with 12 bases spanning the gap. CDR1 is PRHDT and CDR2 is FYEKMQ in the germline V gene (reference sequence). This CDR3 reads CASRQSGGTEAFF. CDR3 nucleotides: TGTGCCAGCAGACAATCGGGAGGCACTGAAGCTTTCTTT.

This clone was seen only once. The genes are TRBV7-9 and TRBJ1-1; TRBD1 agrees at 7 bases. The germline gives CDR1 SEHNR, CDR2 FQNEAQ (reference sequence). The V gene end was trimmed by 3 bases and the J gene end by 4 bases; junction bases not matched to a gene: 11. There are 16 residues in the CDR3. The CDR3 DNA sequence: TGTGCCAGCAGCTTGGCCTCAAGTCCAGGGGGCACTGAAGCTTTCTTT. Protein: CASSLASSPGGTEAFF. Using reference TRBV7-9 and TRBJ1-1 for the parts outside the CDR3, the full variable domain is DTGVSQNPRHKITKRGQNVTFRCDPISEHNRLYWYRQTLGQGPEFLTYFQNEAQLEKSRLLSDRFSAERPKGSFSTLEIQRTEQGDSAMYLCASSLASSPGGTEAFFGQGTRLTVV.

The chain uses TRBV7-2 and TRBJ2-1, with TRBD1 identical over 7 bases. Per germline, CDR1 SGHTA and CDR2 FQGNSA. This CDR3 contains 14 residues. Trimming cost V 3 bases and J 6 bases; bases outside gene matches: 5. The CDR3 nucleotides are TGTGCCAGCAGCTTCACAGGGGTGGGCAATGAGCAGTTCTTC. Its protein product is CASSFTGVGNEQFF.

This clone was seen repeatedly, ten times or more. CDR3 nucleotide sequence: TGTGCCAGCAGCCCCCTACTCGGGAGCAATCAGCCCCAGCATTTT. It specifies CASSPLLGSNQPQHF. The chain joins TRBV28 to TRBJ1-5; D not resolved. V was shortened by 6 bases and J by 1 base, with 13 bases between the two germline ends. CDR1 and CDR2 from the germline V gene are MDHEN and SYDVKM. The CDR3 totals 15 residues.

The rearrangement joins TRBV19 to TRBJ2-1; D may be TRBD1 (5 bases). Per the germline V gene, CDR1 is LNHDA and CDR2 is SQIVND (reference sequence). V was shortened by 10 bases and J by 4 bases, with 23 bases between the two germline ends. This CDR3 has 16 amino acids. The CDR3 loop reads CATAKFTGLLYNEQFF. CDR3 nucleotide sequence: TGTGCCACTGCCAAATTTACAGGCCTCCTTTACAATGAGCAGTTCTTC.

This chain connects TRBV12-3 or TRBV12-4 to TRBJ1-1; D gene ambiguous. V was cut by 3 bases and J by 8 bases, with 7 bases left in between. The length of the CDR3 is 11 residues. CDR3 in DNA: TGTGCCAGCAGTTTTGGCCTCGAAGCTTTCTTT. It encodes CASSFGLEAFF.

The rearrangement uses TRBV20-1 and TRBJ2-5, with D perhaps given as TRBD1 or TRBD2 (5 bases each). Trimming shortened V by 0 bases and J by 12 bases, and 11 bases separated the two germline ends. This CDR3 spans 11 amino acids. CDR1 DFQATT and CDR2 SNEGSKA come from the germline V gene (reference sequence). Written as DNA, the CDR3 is TGCAGTGCTAGAGATGGGGACCCTAAGTACTTC. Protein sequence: CSARDGDPKYF.

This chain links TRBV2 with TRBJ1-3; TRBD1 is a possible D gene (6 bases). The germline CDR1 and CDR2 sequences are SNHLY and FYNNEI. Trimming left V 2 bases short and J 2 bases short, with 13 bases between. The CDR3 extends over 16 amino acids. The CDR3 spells CASSEFSRGAGNTIYF. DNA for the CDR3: TGTGCCAGCAGTGAATTTAGCAGGGGTGCTGGAAACACCATATATTTT.

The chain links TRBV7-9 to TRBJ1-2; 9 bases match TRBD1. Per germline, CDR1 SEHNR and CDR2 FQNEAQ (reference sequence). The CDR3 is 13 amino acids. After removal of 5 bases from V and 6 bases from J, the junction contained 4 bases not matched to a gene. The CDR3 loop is CASSPGTGHGYTF. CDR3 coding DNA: TGTGCCAGCAGCCCGGGGACAGGGCATGGCTACACCTTC.

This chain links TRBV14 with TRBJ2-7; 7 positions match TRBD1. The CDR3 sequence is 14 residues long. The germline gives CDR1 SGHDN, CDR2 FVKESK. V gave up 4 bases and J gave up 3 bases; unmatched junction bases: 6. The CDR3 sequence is CASSPRSGGYEQYF. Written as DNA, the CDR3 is TGTGCCAGCAGCCCCCGTTCAGGGGGCTACGAGCAGTACTTC. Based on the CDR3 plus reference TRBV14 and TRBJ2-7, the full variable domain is EAGVTQFPSHSVIEKGQTVTLRCDPISGHDNLYWYRRVMGKEIKFLLHFVKESKQDESGMPNNRFLAERTGGTYSTLKVQPAELEDSGVYFCASSPRSGGYEQYFGPGTRLTVT.

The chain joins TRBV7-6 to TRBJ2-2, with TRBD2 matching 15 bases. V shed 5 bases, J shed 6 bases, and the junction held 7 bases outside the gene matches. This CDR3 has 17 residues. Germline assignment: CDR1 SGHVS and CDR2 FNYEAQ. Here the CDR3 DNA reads TGTGCCAGCAGCCCCTGGACTAGCGGGGGGGCCCCCGGGGAGCTGTTTTTT. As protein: CASSPWTSGGAPGELFF.

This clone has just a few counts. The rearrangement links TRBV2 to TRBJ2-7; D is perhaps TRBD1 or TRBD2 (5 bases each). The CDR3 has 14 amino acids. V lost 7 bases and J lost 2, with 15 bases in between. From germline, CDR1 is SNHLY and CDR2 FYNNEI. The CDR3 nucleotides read TGTGCCAGCATATGGGGGAGAAAGACCTACGAGCAGTACTTC. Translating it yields CASIWGRKTYEQYF. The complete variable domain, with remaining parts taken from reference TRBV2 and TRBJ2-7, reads EPEVTQTPSHQVTQMGQEVILRCVPISNHLYFYWYRQILGQKVEFLVSFYNNEISEKSEIFDDQFSVERPDGSNFTLKIRSTKLEDSAMYFCASIWGRKTYEQYFGPGTRLTVT.

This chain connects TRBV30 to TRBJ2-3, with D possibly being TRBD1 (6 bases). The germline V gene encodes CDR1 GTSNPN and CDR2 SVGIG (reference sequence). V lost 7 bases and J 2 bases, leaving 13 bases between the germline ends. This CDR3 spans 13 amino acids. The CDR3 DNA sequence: TGTGCCTTGAGGATGGGACACACAGATACGCAGTATTTT. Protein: CALRMGHTDTQYF.

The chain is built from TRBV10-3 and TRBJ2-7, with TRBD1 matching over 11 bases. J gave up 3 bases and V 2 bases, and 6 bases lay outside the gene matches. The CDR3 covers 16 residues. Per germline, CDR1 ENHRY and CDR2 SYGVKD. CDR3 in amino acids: CAISEPVGTGGYEQYF. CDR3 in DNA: TGTGCCATCAGTGAGCCAGTGGGGACAGGGGGCTACGAGCAGTACTTC.

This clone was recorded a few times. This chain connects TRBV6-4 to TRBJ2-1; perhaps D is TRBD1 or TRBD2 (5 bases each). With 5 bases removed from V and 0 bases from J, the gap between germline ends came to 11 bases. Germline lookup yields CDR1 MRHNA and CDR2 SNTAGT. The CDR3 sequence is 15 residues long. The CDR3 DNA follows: TGTGCCAGCAGTCCGGGGCACAGCTCCTACAATGAGCAGTTCTTC. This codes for CASSPGHSSYNEQFF.

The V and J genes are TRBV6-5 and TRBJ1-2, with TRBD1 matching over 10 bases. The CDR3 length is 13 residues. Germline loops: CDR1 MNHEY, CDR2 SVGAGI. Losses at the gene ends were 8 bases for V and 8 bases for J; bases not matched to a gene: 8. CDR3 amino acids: CASRDRGRGGYTF. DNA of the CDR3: TGTGCCAGCCGGGACAGGGGTCGGGGAGGCTACACCTTC.

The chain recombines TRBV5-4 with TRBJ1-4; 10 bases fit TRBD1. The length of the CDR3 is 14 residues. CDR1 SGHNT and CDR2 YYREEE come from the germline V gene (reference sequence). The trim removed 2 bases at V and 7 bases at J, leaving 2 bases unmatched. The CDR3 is CASSFGTGAEKLFF. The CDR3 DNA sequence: TGTGCCAGCAGCTTCGGGACAGGGGCTGAAAAACTGTTTTTT.

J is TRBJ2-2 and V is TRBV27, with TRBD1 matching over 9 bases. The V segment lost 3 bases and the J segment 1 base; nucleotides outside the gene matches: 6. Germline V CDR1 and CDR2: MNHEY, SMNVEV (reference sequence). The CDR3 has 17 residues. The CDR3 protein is CASSLDRGQGNTGELFF. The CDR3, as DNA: TGTGCCAGCAGTTTGGACAGGGGACAGGGGAACACCGGGGAGCTGTTTTTT.

CDR3 DNA sequence: TGTGCCAGCAGCTTATTCACGGGACAGCGAGACTACAATGAGCAGTTCTTC. This encodes CASSLFTGQRDYNEQFF. This chain connects TRBV11-2 to TRBJ2-1; 7 bases match TRBD1. Germline trimming cut 2 bases from V and 3 bases from J; bases unmatched to any gene: 10. This CDR3 contains 17 residues. Germline CDR1 SGHAT, CDR2 FQNNGV.

The CDR3 nucleotides are TGTGCCAGCGGCCCACTAGCGAGGCCCTACGAGCAGTACTTC. Its protein is CASGPLARPYEQYF. This sequence joins TRBV27 and TRBJ2-7, with 7 bases lining up with TRBD2. There are 14 residues in the CDR3. The V and J ends lost 8 bases and 2 bases, in that order; junction bases with no gene match: 9. Germline assignment: CDR1 MNHEY and CDR2 SMNVEV (reference sequence).

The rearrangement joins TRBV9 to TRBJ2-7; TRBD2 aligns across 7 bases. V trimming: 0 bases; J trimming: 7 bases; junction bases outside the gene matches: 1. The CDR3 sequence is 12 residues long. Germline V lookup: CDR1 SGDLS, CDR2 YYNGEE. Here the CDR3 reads CASSVEGGEQYF. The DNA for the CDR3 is TGTGCCAGCAGCGTAGAGGGAGGGGAGCAGTACTTC.

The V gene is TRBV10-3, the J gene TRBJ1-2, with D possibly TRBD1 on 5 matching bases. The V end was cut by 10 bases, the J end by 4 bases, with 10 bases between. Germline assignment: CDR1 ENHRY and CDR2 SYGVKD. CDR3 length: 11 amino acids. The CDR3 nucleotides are TGTGCCACTAGGGACGCCTATGGCTACACCTTC. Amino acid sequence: CATRDAYGYTF.